Described below is a single TCR beta chain sequence and its context. The antigen remains unidentified. Exclusion applied to patients with autoimmune disease history or systemic immunosuppression. Only in-frame clones appear in the TCRdb table, and some are missing; sequencing was by immunoSEQ multiplex PCR. In the table there are about 61,000 clones, around four fifths of which are singletons. This sample is drawn from a study of OX40 agonist ivuxolimab in advanced cancers. Background on the study: Dose-escalation patients had hepatocellular carcinoma, melanoma, renal cell or head and neck cancer.

Study results and limitations: More expanded clones were seen, on average, in CD8+ T cells than in CD4+.

CDR3 length: 13 amino acids. Germline V lookup: CDR1 MNHNS, CDR2 SASEGT. Trimming removed 2 bases at V and 13 bases at J, with 17 bases between. The rearrangement uses TRBV6-1 and TRBJ1-2, with D maybe TRBD1 (5 bases). The TCR originated in an adult with an advanced solid tumor such as melanoma, head and neck, liver or kidney cancer. The specimen was CD4+ or CD8+ T cells sorted from blood, collected in a trial of the OX40 agonist ivuxolimab. The CDR3 here is CASSEPLGHIPTF. The CDR3 DNA is TGTGCCAGCAGTGAACCCCTTGGACACATTCCCACCTTC.